A selection of T cell receptor beta chains follows, all from one sample in a study of spatial heterogeneity in lung cancer. TCRdb used MiXCR to reprocess the 5' RACE reads, holding one entry per CDR3 protein. The table lists tens of thousands of distinct CDR3 sequences, less than 20% of them singletons, with 21% in the top ten. This material consisted of PBMCs, taken at follow-up. These receptor sequences come from a male donor with early-stage non-small cell lung cancer. Each CDR3 is given with its conserved first and last residue. Fields, in order: CDR3 protein, J gene, V gene.

CDR3aa: CASSPTSTSTGELFF
j_gene: TRBJ2-2
v_gene: TRBV4-1

CDR3aa: CASRADNPAQHF
j_gene: TRBJ1-5
v_gene: TRBV2

CDR3aa: CSARDRGLDSNQPQHF
j_gene: TRBJ1-5
v_gene: TRBV20-1

CDR3aa: CASSFDYETQYF
j_gene: TRBJ2-5
v_gene: TRBV7-2

CDR3aa: CSAVTGTGVYGYTF
j_gene: TRBJ1-2
v_gene: TRBV29-1

CDR3aa: CASSLTGGNTIYF
j_gene: TRBJ1-3
v_gene: TRBV2

CDR3aa: CSAILYEQFF
j_gene: TRBJ2-1
v_gene: TRBV20-1

CDR3aa: CASSAQMNGNEQFF
j_gene: TRBJ2-1
v_gene: TRBV11-3

CDR3aa: CSVRSRGRENTEAFF
j_gene: TRBJ1-1
v_gene: TRBV29-1

CDR3aa: CASSIPGTSADTQYF
j_gene: TRBJ2-3
v_gene: TRBV19

CDR3aa: CASSQEGRYNEQFF
j_gene: TRBJ2-1
v_gene: TRBV4-3

CDR3aa: CASSVYREPETQYF
j_gene: TRBJ2-5
v_gene: TRBV7-9

CDR3aa: CASSDRDRGLGGELFF
j_gene: TRBJ2-2
v_gene: TRBV9

CDR3aa: CASSPWTSGGGETQYF
j_gene: TRBJ2-5
v_gene: TRBV7-8

CDR3aa: CASSLTQAGELFF
j_gene: TRBJ2-2
v_gene: TRBV6-5

CDR3aa: CSLRGPGLQETQYF
j_gene: TRBJ2-5
v_gene: TRBV29-1

CDR3aa: CASSLDPGGGDTEAFF
j_gene: TRBJ1-1
v_gene: TRBV27

CDR3aa: CSAPGLAGGPSATDTQYF
j_gene: TRBJ2-3
v_gene: TRBV20-1

CDR3aa: CASSLVTSADGYTF
j_gene: TRBJ1-2
v_gene: TRBV5-1

CDR3aa: CATSRERSGNSPLHF
j_gene: TRBJ1-6
v_gene: TRBV15